Below, 15 T cell receptor beta chains from the same sample are listed, as sequenced in a study of blood T cells in healthy people across ages. The second PCR ran roughly 6 to 12 cycles with a sample-barcoded 5' primer and J-beta primers. From the 5' RACE reads, TCRdb called clonotypes with MiXCR, one entry per CDR3 protein. The repertoire has about 1,500,000 distinct CDR3 sequences, about 30% of them found once; the top ten carry 7.7%. The sequenced material came from blood. The receptors were sampled from a woman aged 30 to 39 in good health.

With regard to this clonotype: The junction departs from the called germline gene at one end, perhaps through a read error. V gene TRBV11-2 combines with J gene TRBJ2-1, with D unresolved. Germline V gives CDR1 SGHAT, CDR2 FQNNGV. The CDR3 is 14 amino acids. The CDR3 DNA reads as TGTACCAGCAGCTCTCCGAGGTTCGGCAATGAGCAGTTCTTC. The encoded protein is CTSSSPRFGNEQFF.

The chain uses TRBV20-1 and TRBJ2-3; possible D gene TRBD2, 6 bases. Between the trimmed V and J ends, which lost 3 bases and 5 bases, there was a span of 18 bases. The length of the CDR3 is 15 residues. Germline CDR1 is DFQATT and CDR2 is SNEGSKA (reference sequence). The CDR3 bases are TGCAGTGCTAGTCTAGGCGGATCCGGGAGAGATACGCAGTATTTT. Amino acids: CSASLGGSGRDTQYF.

A few counts support this clonotype. V usage is TRBV7-9 and J usage is TRBJ2-5; the D is unclear. CDR1 SEHNR and CDR2 FQNEAQ come from the germline V gene (reference sequence). CDR3 size: 17 residues. Deletions cut 6 bases from V and 5 bases from J, with 25 bases between. This CDR3 is CASSYGGLLNDRETQYF. As DNA, the CDR3 is TGTGCCAGCAGTTACGGTGGATTATTGAATGATAGGGAGACCCAGTACTTC.

This clonotype was seen ten or more times. The V gene is TRBV5-1, the J gene TRBJ2-1; either TRBD1 or TRBD2 may supply D (6 bases each). Germline V CDR1 and CDR2: SGHRS, YFSETQ. The V gene lost 0 bases and the J gene lost 0 bases, with 7 bases spanning the gap. The CDR3 runs to 15 residues. The CDR3 here is CASSLGGASYNEQFF. In nucleotides, the CDR3 is TGCGCCAGCAGCTTGGGGGGGGCCTCCTACAATGAGCAGTTCTTC.

This chain uses TRBV7-2 with TRBJ1-6, with D hard to call. This CDR3 spans 12 amino acids. V lost 2 bases and J lost 14, with 10 bases in between. The germline V gene encodes CDR1 SGHTA and CDR2 FQGNSA. The CDR3 here is CASSLYLEALHF. DNA for the CDR3: TGTGCCAGCAGCTTATATCTAGAGGCCCTCCACTTT.

As for this clonotype: Relative to the germline gene, one junction end is altered; a read error may explain this. V is TRBV6-5 and J is TRBJ2-5; possibly TRBD1 for D (5 bases). CDR3 length equals 11 residues. Per germline, CDR1 MNHEY and CDR2 SVGAGI. CDR3: CASTQGAEQYF. The CDR3 DNA follows: TGTGCCAGCACCCAGGGCGCAGAGCAGTACTTT.

V is TRBV12-5 and J is TRBJ2-5; the D gene is possibly TRBD2 (5 bases). V gave up 6 bases and J gave up 11 bases, with 19 bases separating them. This CDR3 region has 13 residues. Looked up from germline, CDR1 is LGHNT and CDR2 is FRNRAP. The CDR3 loop is CASGATFGERQYF. CDR3 nucleotide sequence: TGTGCTAGTGGCGCTACCTTTGGCGAGCGGCAGTACTTC.

In this sample, this clonotype turned up many times. A single base separates this from a much larger clone, so it may be a read error. This chain uses TRBV10-2 with TRBJ1-1; no clear D. The CDR3 spans 14 residues. The V end lost 6 bases, the J end lost 0 bases, and 11 bases lay between the germline ends. In germline, CDR1 is WSHSY, CDR2 SAAADI. CDR3 bases: TGCGCCAGCAGGGAGGACGGCATGAACACTGAAGCTTTCTTT. It is translated as CASREDGMNTEAFF.

This clonotype was counted only a few times. The rearrangement uses TRBV12-5 and TRBJ2-7, with D possibly matching TRBD2 (5 bases). With 7 bases removed from V and 3 bases from J, the gap between germline ends came to 13 bases. Germline CDR1 reads LGHNT; CDR2 reads FRNRAP. The CDR3 runs to 13 residues. DNA of the CDR3: TGTGCTAGTGCCCCGGACTGGGACTACGAGCAGTACTTC. This sequence encodes CASAPDWDYEQYF.

In its sample, this clonotype was seen a few times. This rearrangement joins TRBV27 to TRBJ2-7, with a possible D match to TRBD2 (6 bases). This CDR3 has 12 amino acids. V was shortened by 8 bases and J by 6 bases, with 14 bases between the two germline ends. Germline V gene lookup returns CDR1 MNHEY and CDR2 SMNVEV (reference sequence). The DNA of the CDR3 is TGTGCCAGCGCCCGGTGGGGAGGCGAGCAGTACTTC. Amino acid sequence: CASARWGGEQYF.

This clonotype was recorded at least ten times. This chain connects TRBV10-3 to TRBJ1-6, with D perhaps TRBD1 (6 bases). The germline V gene has CDR1 ENHRY and CDR2 SYGVKD. Trimming took off 6 bases at V and 9 bases at J, with 12 bases between the two ends. This CDR3 comprises 13 residues. The CDR3 DNA reads TGTGCCATCAGACAGGGAGTGAGTTCACCCCTCCACTTT. Its protein product is CAIRQGVSSPLHF.

This clonotype was counted at least ten times. The V and J genes are TRBV20-1 and TRBJ2-1; TRBD2 agrees at 9 bases. Germline V gene data show CDR1 as DFQATT and CDR2 as SNEGSKA (reference sequence). After removal of 1 base from V and 11 bases from J, the junction contained 6 bases not matched to a gene. The CDR3 covers 13 residues. This chain's CDR3 is CSARASSGSQQFF. The DNA of the CDR3 is TGCAGTGCTAGAGCCAGTAGCGGGAGCCAGCAGTTCTTC.

CDR3 in DNA: TGCAGTGCTCAAACAGGGGGCGCGGGAGAGACCCAGTACTTC. Translating it yields CSAQTGGAGETQYF. The chain is built from TRBV20-1 and TRBJ2-5; 9 bases are shared with TRBD1. Germline CDR1 is DFQATT and CDR2 is SNEGSKA (reference sequence). CDR3 length: 14 amino acids. V lost 5 bases, J lost 4 bases, and 8 bases stayed unmatched.

Notes on this clonotype: A much larger clone lies a single base off, so this may be a read error. J is TRBJ2-1 and V is TRBV20-1; TRBD2 matches at 8 bases. The J call is uncertain, as TRBJ2-7 better fits the DNA end. Germline values: CDR1 DFQATT, CDR2 SNEGSKA (reference sequence). There are 14 residues in the CDR3. CDR3 nucleotide sequence: TGCAGTGCTCAGAGCGGGAGTTCCTACAATGAGCAGTACTTC. Amino acids: CSAQSGSSYNEQYF.

In its sample, this clonotype was seen many times. The chain couples TRBV5-1 to TRBJ2-7; D possibly uses TRBD1 or TRBD2 (5 bases each). CDR3 length: 15 residues. The germline V gene has CDR1 SGHRS and CDR2 YFSETQ. The V end was cut by 0 bases, the J end by 3 bases, with 13 bases between. As DNA, the CDR3 is TGCGCCAGCAGCTTGGTCAGCACGGGACGCTACGAGCAGTACTTC. Translated, it gives CASSLVSTGRYEQYF.